These 4 T cell receptor beta chains were all obtained from the same sample, sequenced in a study of T cells in Graves' hyperthyroidism and ophthalmopathy. Authors of the study amplified TCR beta CDR3 regions from RNA transcripts. A first-round RT-PCR of the TCR CDR3 used the HTBI primer set. MiXCR, applied by TCRdb to the multiplex PCR reads, yields one record per CDR3 protein. The data show under 350,000 distinct CDR3 sequences, approximately 22% seen once. Source material: blood. These TCRs come from a woman between 45 and 65 years old with Graves' hyperthyroidism.

V gene TRBV11-3 combines with J gene TRBJ2-1; D gene ambiguous. The germline V gene has CDR1 SGHNT and CDR2 YENEEA. Trimming shortened V by 5 bases and J by 4 bases, and 9 bases separated the two germline ends. The CDR3 totals 13 residues. This chain's CDR3 is CASSVNGYNEQFF. The CDR3 DNA reads as TGTGCCAGCAGCGTTAACGGTTACAATGAGCAGTTCTTC.

This clonotype has ten or more counts. The chain carries TRBV9 and TRBJ1-6; 7 positions match TRBD1. Germline V lookup: CDR1 SGDLS, CDR2 YYNGEE. Trimming at V came to 3 bases and at J to 7 bases, leaving 7 bases not matched to a gene. The CDR3 contains 15 residues. The CDR3: CASSGQGKQNSPLHF. CDR3 coding DNA: TGTGCCAGCAGCGGACAGGGAAAACAAAATTCACCCCTCCACTTT.

This chain joins TRBV30 and TRBJ2-1; possibly TRBD1 or TRBD2 for D (5 bases each). The CDR3 sequence is 12 residues long. Germline V lookup: CDR1 GTSNPN, CDR2 SVGIG (reference sequence). Trimming took off 5 bases at V and 5 bases at J, with 10 bases between the two ends. CDR3 DNA: TGTGCCTGGGACTCGGGGCACAATGAGCAGTTCTTC. Amino acid sequence: CAWDSGHNEQFF. Full variable domain (outside the CDR3, taken from reference TRBV30 and TRBJ2-1): SQTIHQWPATLVQPVGSPLSLECTVEGTSNPNLYWYRQAAGRGLQLLFYSVGIGQISSEVPQNLSASRPQDRQFILSSKKLLLSDSGFYLCAWDSGHNEQFFGPGTRLTVL.

Concerning this clonotype: This sequence may be a read error, since a much larger clone differs from it by one base. This chain uses TRBV12-3 or TRBV12-4 with TRBJ2-7; 8 nucleotides agree with TRBD2. This CDR3 contains 13 residues. The CDR3 DNA is TGTGCCAGCAGTTTAGTAGCGGGACGGGAGCGGTACTTC. The encoded protein is CASSLVAGRERYF.